A selection of T cell receptor beta chains follows, all from one sample in a study of blood T cells in healthy people across ages. TCRdb called the 5' RACE reads again in MiXCR, with one record for every CDR3 protein. The profile covers 1.6 million or so distinct CDR3 sequences, with about 31% appearing a single time and 10% to 12% taken by the ten largest. The sequenced sample was blood. The receptors stem from a woman aged 25 to 39 in good health. The CDR3 runs from the conserved cysteine through the conserved F or W. Each record gives: D gene, clone size, J gene, V gene, CDR3 DNA, CDR3 protein. The D gene is left open where the match is weak. Expanded clones get a size class; other rows say once, few or many, or leave the size out.

D: TRBD2; size: few; J: TRBJ2-5; V: TRBV11-2; DNA: TGTGCCAGCAGCCCGGGACTAGCGGGCCCCAGAGAGACCCAGTACTTC; CDR3: CASSPGLAGPRETQYF
D: TRBD1; size: NA; J: TRBJ1-4; V: TRBV7-4; DNA: TGTTCCAGCAGCTCAGGGGGCGACTTTGAAAAACTGTTTTTT; CDR3: CSSSSGGDFEKLFF
D: TRBD1; size: few; J: TRBJ1-6; V: TRBV20-1; DNA: TGCAGTGCTAGGACAGGGGGTTCACCCCTCCACTTT; CDR3: CSARTGGSPLHF
D: NA; size: many; J: TRBJ2-1; V: TRBV5-1; DNA: TGCGCCAGCAGCGTTGACTCTGAGCAGTTCTTC; CDR3: CASSVDSEQFF
D: NA; size: NA; J: TRBJ2-3; V: TRBV12-3/TRBV12-4; DNA: TGTGCCAGCAGTTTAGCGCGTAGCCCTAGCACAGATGCGCAGTATTTT; CDR3: CASSLARSPSTDAQYF
D: NA; size: few; J: TRBJ2-1; V: TRBV11-2; DNA: TGTGCCAGCGGGACGGAGGCTTACAATGAGCAGTTCTTC; CDR3: CASGTEAYNEQFF
D: NA; size: once; J: TRBJ2-7; V: TRBV30; DNA: TGTGCCTGGAGTGTAAAGGACGGACTTTCCTACGAGCAGTACTTC; CDR3: CAWSVKDGLSYEQYF
D: NA; size: few; J: TRBJ1-2; V: TRBV27; DNA: TGTGCCAGCAAGCCCGGGACGGCGCTTGGCTACACCTTC; CDR3: CASKPGTALGYTF
D: NA; size: NA; J: TRBJ2-7; V: TRBV7-9; DNA: TGTGCCAGCAGCTCCGGTGGGGAGAACTACGAGCAGTACTTC; CDR3: CASSSGGENYEQYF
D: TRBD2; size: NA; J: TRBJ2-7; V: TRBV7-8; DNA: TGTGCCAGCACCCTCGGACTAGTCCACGAGCAGTACTTC; CDR3: CASTLGLVHEQYF
D: NA; size: many; J: TRBJ2-7; V: TRBV29-1; DNA: TGCAGCGTTGAATTGGACGGGATAGACTACGAGCAGTACTTC; CDR3: CSVELDGIDYEQYF
D: NA; size: NA; J: TRBJ1-4; V: TRBV28; DNA: TGTGCCAGCAGTTTTAATCCCGGACAGAATGAAAAATTGTTTTTT; CDR3: CASSFNPGQNEKLFF
D: NA; size: many; J: TRBJ2-7; V: TRBV12-3/TRBV12-4; DNA: TGTGCCAGCAGTCCCGACGGCTCCGGGACAAACTTCTACGAGCAGTACTTC; CDR3: CASSPDGSGTNFYEQYF
D: NA; size: many; J: TRBJ2-7; V: TRBV10-3; DNA: TGTGCCATCAGTCCTCTCGACAGCACCTACGAGCAGTACTTC; CDR3: CAISPLDSTYEQYF
D: TRBD2; size: NA; J: TRBJ2-5; V: TRBV15; DNA: TGTGCCACCAGCAGAAACCAGCGGGAGAAAGAGACCCAGTACTTC; CDR3: CATSRNQREKETQYF
D: NA; size: few; J: TRBJ2-1; V: TRBV28; DNA: TGTGCCAGCAGTCCCCCCCGCTTCGATGAGCAGTTCTTC; CDR3: CASSPPRFDEQFF
D: NA; size: NA; J: TRBJ2-3; V: TRBV6-2/TRBV6-3; DNA: TGTGCCAGCAGTTACCGGGACCTCACCGCAGATACGCAGTATTTT; CDR3: CASSYRDLTADTQYF
D: TRBD1; size: NA; J: TRBJ1-2; V: TRBV30; DNA: TGTGCCTGGAGTGAGGGGACAGGGGTGTTCAACTATGGCTACACCTTC; CDR3: CAWSEGTGVFNYGYTF
D: NA; size: NA; J: TRBJ2-1; V: TRBV12-3/TRBV12-4; DNA: TGTGCCAGTAAGTTGTTCGGGGGAGATGAGCAGTTCTTC; CDR3: CASKLFGGDEQFF
D: TRBD2; size: few; J: TRBJ2-1; V: TRBV10-3; DNA: TGTGCCATCACGGCTAGCGGGGGTCCCAGGGAGCAGTTCTTC; CDR3: CAITASGGPREQFF
D: TRBD2; size: once; J: TRBJ2-7; V: TRBV6-2/TRBV6-3; DNA: TGTGCCAGCAGTTACTCGAGGACTAGCGGGGGGTACGAGCAGTACTTC; CDR3: CASSYSRTSGGYEQYF
D: NA; size: few; J: TRBJ2-3; V: TRBV20-1; DNA: TGCAGTGCTAGTCCTAGCACCGCTTACACAGATACGCAGTATTTT; CDR3: CSASPSTAYTDTQYF
D: TRBD2; size: NA; J: TRBJ2-3; V: TRBV6-1; DNA: TGTGCCAGCAGTGTTACCTGGGCGGTAGCGGGGCAAAACGAGGATACGCAGTATTTT; CDR3: CASSVTWAVAGQNEDTQYF
D: NA; size: many; J: TRBJ2-7; V: TRBV27; DNA: TGTGCCAGCAGCCAAAGCATAGACGGCGAGCAGTACTTC; CDR3: CASSQSIDGEQYF
D: NA; size: NA; J: TRBJ1-4; V: TRBV6-6; DNA: TGTGCCAGCAGTTACAGGTGGAGGCCTAATGAAAAACTGTTTTTT; CDR3: CASSYRWRPNEKLFF
D: NA; size: few; J: TRBJ1-2; V: TRBV4-1; DNA: TGCGCCAGCAGCCCAGCCGGCAGAACTTCCAACTATGGCTACACCTTC; CDR3: CASSPAGRTSNYGYTF
D: NA; size: NA; J: TRBJ2-1; V: TRBV2; DNA: TGTGCCAGCAGTCTTAACTTGAACAATGAGCAGTTCTTC; CDR3: CASSLNLNNEQFF
D: TRBD2; size: NA; J: TRBJ2-1; V: TRBV5-1; DNA: TGCGCCAGCAGCTTGTGGCGGGGGGAGGACAATGAGCAGTTCTTC; CDR3: CASSLWRGEDNEQFF
D: TRBD2; size: NA; J: TRBJ2-7; V: TRBV10-3; DNA: TGTGCCAGCCAGCGGGAGTTTACCTACGAGCAGTACTTC; CDR3: CASQREFTYEQYF
D: TRBD2; size: NA; J: TRBJ2-5; V: TRBV20-1; DNA: TGCAGTGGAGAACTAGCGGGGAAAGAGACCCAGTACTTC; CDR3: CSGELAGKETQYF
D: TRBD1; size: NA; J: TRBJ1-1; V: TRBV6-2/TRBV6-3; DNA: TGTGCCAGCAGTTACACACTAGGACAGGGCGCCTCCAACACTGAAGCTTTCTTT; CDR3: CASSYTLGQGASNTEAFF
D: TRBD1; size: few; J: TRBJ1-2; V: TRBV3-1; DNA: TGTGCCAGCAGCCGGACAGGGCATGGCTACACCTTC; CDR3: CASSRTGHGYTF
D: NA; size: NA; J: TRBJ2-5; V: TRBV4-1; DNA: TGCGCCAGCAGCCAAGAGTCTCCGGTCCCCCAAGAGACCCAGTACTTC; CDR3: CASSQESPVPQETQYF
D: NA; size: few; J: TRBJ2-5; V: TRBV11-2; DNA: TGTGCCAGCAGCTTAAATTGGCAGGGAAAAGAGACCCAGTACTTC; CDR3: CASSLNWQGKETQYF
D: NA; size: NA; J: TRBJ1-6; V: TRBV27; DNA: TGTGCCAGCAGCCCCCTCCCGAGAATCTCCTATAATTCACCCCTCCACTTT; CDR3: CASSPLPRISYNSPLHF
D: TRBD1; size: few; J: TRBJ2-3; V: TRBV2; DNA: TGTGCCAGCAGTAGTCGGGACAGGTTTGGTGGGGATACGCAGTATTTT; CDR3: CASSSRDRFGGDTQYF
D: TRBD1; size: NA; J: TRBJ2-7; V: TRBV6-1; DNA: TGTGCCAGCAGTGAATACATGGGACAGGGTACGGGCGAGCAGTACTTC; CDR3: CASSEYMGQGTGEQYF
D: NA; size: few; J: TRBJ2-7; V: TRBV10-3; DNA: TGTGCCATCAGTGAACAGGACGGCTACGAGCAGTACTTC; CDR3: CAISEQDGYEQYF
D: TRBD2; size: NA; J: TRBJ2-5; V: TRBV19; DNA: TGTGCCAGTAGTACCCGGACTAGAGCAGAGACCCAGTACTTC; CDR3: CASSTRTRAETQYF
D: NA; size: NA; J: TRBJ2-7; V: TRBV10-3; DNA: TGTGCCATCAGCGCTAACAGGGCGGGCTACGAGCAGTACTTC; CDR3: CAISANRAGYEQYF
D: TRBD1; size: NA; J: TRBJ1-2; V: TRBV12-3/TRBV12-4; DNA: TGTGCCAGCAGTTTTTTTGTAGGGGGCGGCTACACCTTC; CDR3: CASSFFVGGGYTF
D: NA; size: many; J: TRBJ2-7; V: TRBV20-1; DNA: TGCAGTGCTAGTGGCCCTGGTGACGAGCAGTACTTC; CDR3: CSASGPGDEQYF
D: TRBD1; size: NA; J: TRBJ2-7; V: TRBV5-1; DNA: TGCGCCAGCAGCTGGGGCACAGGGGGAGGTTACGAGCAGTACTTC; CDR3: CASSWGTGGGYEQYF
D: NA; size: many; J: TRBJ2-1; V: TRBV9; DNA: TGTGCCAGCAGCGTAGGGGGGGCTCCCCACAATGAGCAGTTCTTC; CDR3: CASSVGGAPHNEQFF
D: NA; size: NA; J: TRBJ1-4; V: TRBV6-1; DNA: TGTGCCAGCGGGTCCTGGGGCCTTGGGCTTGCAACTAATGAAAAACTGTTTTTT; CDR3: CASGSWGLGLATNEKLFF
D: TRBD1; size: NA; J: TRBJ1-2; V: TRBV29-1; DNA: TGCAGCGCCAAACCCCTCGACAGGGTGGATGGCCACACCTTC; CDR3: CSAKPLDRVDGHTF
D: TRBD1; size: NA; J: TRBJ2-1; V: TRBV9; DNA: TGTGCCAGCAGCGTAGTGGACAGGGGATTGACTGAGCAGTTCTTC; CDR3: CASSVVDRGLTEQFF
D: NA; size: NA; J: TRBJ2-6; V: TRBV2; DNA: TGTGCCAGCAGTTCCGGCCTTTCCCCTGGGGCCAACGTCCTGACTTTC; CDR3: CASSSGLSPGANVLTF
D: NA; size: NA; J: TRBJ2-7; V: TRBV9; DNA: TGTGCCAGCAGCGCTCAGGGGGGCCCCTACGAGCAGTACTTC; CDR3: CASSAQGGPYEQYF
D: NA; size: few; J: TRBJ1-1; V: TRBV6-2/TRBV6-3; DNA: TGTGCCAGCAGGGGGAGGGGGGCCGGGAGCACTGAAGCTTTCTTT; CDR3: CASRGRGAGSTEAFF